Below are 15 T cell receptor beta chains sequenced from a single sample in a study of beta chain features in type 1 diabetes (dated 2018 in TCRdb). These TCRs are of unknown antigen specificity. The library was prepared using the immunoSEQ multiplex PCR assay. The entire isolated RNA was reverse transcribed using the High Capacity cDNA Reverse Transcription Kit, and thus expressed TCRB transcripts were sequenced. TCRdb obtained this table from immuneACCESS and retained in-frame rearrangements with V and J assigned. These tables miss some clones; where compared with another copy, unresolved V genes account for less than half of the shortfall, and the remainder is unexplained. The sample has 350,000 to 400,000 clones on record, around 12% of them singletons. The ten largest clonotypes hold 0.0095% to 0.011% of the sample. Here is what the overall study found, with its caveats: In all four CD4+ subsets, TCRB CDR3 length was moderately but significantly shorter in type 1 diabetes patients.

Sequenced: naive CD4+ T cells from blood. Per the publication, the cell subset or site label means: true naive CD4+ T cells. The source is a woman younger than 30 with type 1 diabetes.

The chain employs TRBV6-1 and TRBJ2-1; 8 bases line up with TRBD1. This CDR3 is built from 15 residues. Germline V gives CDR1 MNHNS, CDR2 SASEGT. The V gene end was trimmed by 6 bases and the J gene end by 8 bases; junction bases not matched to a gene: 12. The CDR3 DNA reads TGTGCCAGCAGCTCCCGACAGGGGAAAGGATATGAGCAGTTCTTC. This sequence encodes CASSSRQGKGYEQFF.

The V call is TRBV28, the J call TRBJ1-2; D unclear. Trimming stripped 3 bases from V and 7 bases from J, with 9 bases between. Germline CDR1 and CDR2: MDHEN and SYDVKM. There are 12 residues in the CDR3. The DNA of the CDR3 is TGTGCCAGCAGTTTGAGAACTATTGGCTACACCTTC. Its translation is CASSLRTIGYTF.

This chain joins TRBV10-3 and TRBJ2-3; TRBD2 matches at 11 bases. Losses at the gene ends were 3 bases for V and 4 bases for J; bases not matched to a gene: 3. The CDR3 contains 15 residues. The germline V gene encodes CDR1 ENHRY and CDR2 SYGVKD. The CDR3 spells CAISELAGVSDTQYF. The CDR3 DNA follows: TGTGCCATCAGTGAACTAGCGGGAGTCTCAGATACGCAGTATTTT.

This clone has just a few counts. The rearrangement uses TRBV6-5 and TRBJ2-7; the match to TRBD1 covers 12 bases. The germline V gene encodes CDR1 MNHEY and CDR2 SVGAGI. The ends lost 4 bases at V and 7 bases at J; junction bases unmatched: 5. The CDR3 is made up of 14 amino acids. CDR3 loop: CASSSGQGAGEQYF. The CDR3, as DNA: TGTGCCAGCAGTTCGGGACAGGGGGCGGGGGAGCAGTACTTC.

This clone has a handful of counts. The chain joins TRBV5-1 to TRBJ1-2; weak D call: TRBD1 (5 bases). The CDR3 is made up of 13 amino acids. Trimming stripped 0 bases from V and 6 bases from J, with 9 bases between. Germline V CDR1 and CDR2: SGHRS, YFSETQ. In nucleotides, the CDR3 is TGCGCCAGCAGCTTGGCAGGGATGAATGGCTACACCTTC. Translation gives CASSLAGMNGYTF.

This clone was observed a handful of times. The rearrangement joins TRBV29-1 to TRBJ2-3, with 12 bases lining up with TRBD1. The CDR3 loop spans 16 amino acids. V gave up 4 bases and J gave up 8 bases; unmatched junction bases: 13. CDR1 and CDR2 from the germline V gene are SQVTM and ANQGSEA. CDR3 in DNA: TGCAGCGTTGGCCCAGATTGGGGACAGGGGGCGGGTACGCAGTATTTT. Its translation is CSVGPDWGQGAGTQYF.

The V and J genes are TRBV28 and TRBJ1-5; the D gene is possibly TRBD1 (6 bases). CDR3 size: 12 residues. Trimming left V 3 bases short and J 11 bases short, with 11 bases between. Germline loops: CDR1 MDHEN, CDR2 SYDVKM. CDR3 loop: CASSLRGLAQHF. CDR3 nucleotide sequence: TGTGCCAGCAGTTTGCGGGGGCTGGCCCAGCATTTT.

The rearrangement joins TRBV5-6 to TRBJ2-3; TRBD2 aligns across 8 bases. In germline, CDR1 is SGHDT, CDR2 YYEEEE. Trimming took 7 bases from V and 0 from J; bases not matched to a gene: 4. The CDR3 loop spans 14 amino acids. The CDR3: CASAGGYSTDTQYF. In nucleotides, the CDR3 is TGTGCCAGCGCGGGGGGCTATAGCACAGATACGCAGTATTTT.

The chain uses TRBV4-3 and TRBJ2-5; 8 positions match TRBD2. J gave up 4 bases and V 0 bases, and 10 bases lay outside the gene matches. The CDR3 runs 17 residues. The germline gives CDR1 LGHNA, CDR2 YSLEER. The CDR3 region has the DNA TGCGCCAGCAGCCAAGAATGGGCGGGAGGAGGACGAGAGACCCAGTACTTC. This codes for CASSQEWAGGGRETQYF.

This chain's CDR3 is CASSLPGTSWQFF. In DNA, the CDR3 is TGTGCCAGCAGCTTGCCCGGGACTAGTTGGCAGTTCTTC. This chain links TRBV13 with TRBJ2-1, with TRBD2 matching over 8 bases. Germline trimming cut 3 bases from V and 12 bases from J; bases unmatched to any gene: 7. CDR1 and CDR2 from the germline V gene are PRHDT and FYEKMQ (reference sequence). The CDR3 contains 13 residues.

V is TRBV5-1 and J is TRBJ1-2; 7 bases line up with TRBD1. J gave up 4 bases and V 4 bases, and 10 bases lay outside the gene matches. Germline V CDR1 and CDR2: SGHRS, YFSETQ. This CDR3 has 15 residues. This CDR3 is CASSINRGPTYGYTF. The CDR3 bases are TGCGCCAGCAGCATAAACAGGGGACCAACCTATGGCTACACCTTC. The variable domain in full, completed from reference TRBV5-1 and TRBJ1-2, reads KAGVTQTPRYLIKTRGQQVTLSCSPISGHRSVSWYQQTPGQGLQFLFEYFSETQRNKGNFPGRFSGRQFSNSRSEMNVSTLELGDSALYLCASSINRGPTYGYTFGSGTRLTVV.

This clone has more than one count but fewer than ten. V and J are TRBV27 and TRBJ2-1; TRBD1 aligns across 8 bases. This CDR3 has 17 residues. The germline gives CDR1 MNHEY, CDR2 SMNVEV (reference sequence). J lost 5 bases, V lost 5 bases, and 14 bases had no gene match. The chain's CDR3 is CASSPNPGTGGNNEQFF. The CDR3 region has the DNA TGTGCCAGCAGTCCTAACCCCGGGACAGGAGGCAACAATGAGCAGTTCTTC.

The V call is TRBV6-5, the J call TRBJ2-3; D possibly corresponds to TRBD1 (5 bases). Trimming removed 6 bases from V and 0 bases from J, with 13 bases in between. Per the germline V gene, CDR1 is MNHEY and CDR2 is SVGAGI. The CDR3 is made up of 15 amino acids. The CDR3 reads CASRSQGRSTDTQYF. The CDR3 DNA reads TGTGCCAGCAGGAGTCAGGGCAGGAGCACAGATACGCAGTATTTT.

This chain uses TRBV7-2 with TRBJ1-5; D unclear. The CDR3 loop spans 13 amino acids. Germline-derived CDR1 and CDR2 are SGHTA and FQGNSA. The V end was cut by 5 bases, the J end by 7 bases, with 12 bases between. This CDR3 is CASSADRNQPQHF. In DNA, the CDR3 is TGTGCCAGCAGCGCGGATCGAAACCAGCCCCAGCATTTT.

This clone was seen more than once but under ten times. The gene calls are TRBV7-6 and TRBJ2-3, with D perhaps TRBD1 (5 bases). This CDR3 has 12 residues. V lost 5 bases and J lost 6, with 9 bases in between. Germline loops: CDR1 SGHVS, CDR2 FNYEAQ. The CDR3 loop is CASSQGVDTQYF. CDR3 bases: TGTGCCAGCAGCCAGGGTGTCGATACGCAGTATTTT.